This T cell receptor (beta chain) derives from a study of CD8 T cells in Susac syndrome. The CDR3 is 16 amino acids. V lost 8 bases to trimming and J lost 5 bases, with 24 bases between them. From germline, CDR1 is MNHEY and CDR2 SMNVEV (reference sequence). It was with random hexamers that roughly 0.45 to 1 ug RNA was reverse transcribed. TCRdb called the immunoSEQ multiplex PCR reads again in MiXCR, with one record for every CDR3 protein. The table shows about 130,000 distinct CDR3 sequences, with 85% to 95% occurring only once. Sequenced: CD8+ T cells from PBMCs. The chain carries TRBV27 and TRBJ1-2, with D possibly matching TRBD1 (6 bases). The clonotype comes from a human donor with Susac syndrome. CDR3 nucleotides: TGTGCCAGCCTACCCTATGGGACACAGGATAGATATGGCTACACCTTC. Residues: CASLPYGTQDRYGYTF.